This T cell receptor beta chain is from a study of CD8+ T cells in alopecia areata. Study-level information: Scalp area affected, as a percentage, set the severity score of treated patients.

Stated treatment: oral pan-JAK inhibitor, 5-10 mg twice daily. It was from PBMCs that CD4+ and CD8+ T cells were sorted. Extraction of RNA preceded its reverse transcription into cDNA, which served as the sequencing template. Method: immunoSEQ multiplex PCR; TCRdb's copy keeps in-frame clones and lacks some. This sample has around 200,000 clones, with over 60% found just once. This CDR3 comprises 15 residues. V was trimmed by 4 bases and J by 0 bases, leaving 11 bases between them. Per germline, CDR1 SGHTA and CDR2 FQGNSA. V is TRBV7-2 and J is TRBJ2-3; D unresolved. This clonotype originated in a human donor with alopecia areata. The sample was CD4+ T cells sorted from blood, taken at week 4, from a patient treated with tofacitinib. CDR3 sequence: CASSSRPLSTDTQYF. In nucleotides, the CDR3 is TGTGCCAGCAGCTCCAGACCCCTGAGCACAGATACGCAGTATTTT.